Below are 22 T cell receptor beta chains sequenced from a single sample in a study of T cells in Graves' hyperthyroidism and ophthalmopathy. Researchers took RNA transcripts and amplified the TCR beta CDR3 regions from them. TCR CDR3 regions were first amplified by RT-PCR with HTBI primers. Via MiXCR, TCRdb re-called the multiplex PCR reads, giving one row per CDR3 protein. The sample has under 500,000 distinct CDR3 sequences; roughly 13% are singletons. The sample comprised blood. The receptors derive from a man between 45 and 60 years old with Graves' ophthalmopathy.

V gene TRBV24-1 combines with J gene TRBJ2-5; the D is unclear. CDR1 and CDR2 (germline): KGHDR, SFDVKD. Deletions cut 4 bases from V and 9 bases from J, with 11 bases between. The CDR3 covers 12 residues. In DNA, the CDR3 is TGTGCCACCAGTGACCAGGTGACGGCCCAGTACTTC. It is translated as CATSDQVTAQYF.

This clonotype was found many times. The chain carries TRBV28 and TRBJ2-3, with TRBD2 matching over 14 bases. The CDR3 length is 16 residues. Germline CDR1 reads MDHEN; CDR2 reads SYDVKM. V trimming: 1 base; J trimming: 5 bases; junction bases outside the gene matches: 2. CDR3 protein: CASSLLGTSGRDTQYF. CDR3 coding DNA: TGTGCCAGCAGTTTATTGGGGACTAGCGGGAGAGATACGCAGTATTTT.

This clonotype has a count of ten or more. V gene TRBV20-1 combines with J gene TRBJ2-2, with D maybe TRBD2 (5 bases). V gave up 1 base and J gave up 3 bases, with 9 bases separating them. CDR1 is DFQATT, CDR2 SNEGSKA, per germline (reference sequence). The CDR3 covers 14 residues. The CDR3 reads CSARGTGDTGELFF. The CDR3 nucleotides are TGCAGTGCTAGAGGGACTGGCGACACCGGGGAGCTGTTTTTT.

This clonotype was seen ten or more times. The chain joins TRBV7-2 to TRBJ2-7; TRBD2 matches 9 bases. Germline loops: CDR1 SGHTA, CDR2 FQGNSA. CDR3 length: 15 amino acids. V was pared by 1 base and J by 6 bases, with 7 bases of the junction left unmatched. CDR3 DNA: TGTGCCAGCAGCTTAGTGGGCCTAGCGGGACGCGAGCAGTACTTC. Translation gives CASSLVGLAGREQYF. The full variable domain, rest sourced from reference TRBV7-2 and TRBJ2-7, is GAGVSQSPSNKVTEKGKDVELRCDPISGHTALYWYRQSLGQGLEFLIYFQGNSAPDKSGLPSDRFSAERTGGSVSTLTIQRTQQEDSAVYLCASSLVGLAGREQYFGPGTRLTVT.

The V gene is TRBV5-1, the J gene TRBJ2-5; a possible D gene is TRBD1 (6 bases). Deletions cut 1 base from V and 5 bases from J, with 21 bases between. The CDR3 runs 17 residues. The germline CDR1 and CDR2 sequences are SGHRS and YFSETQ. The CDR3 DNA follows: TGCGCCAGCAGCTTGCTCAACTCACAACAGGGTCGGGAGACCCAGTACTTC. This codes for CASSLLNSQQGRETQYF.

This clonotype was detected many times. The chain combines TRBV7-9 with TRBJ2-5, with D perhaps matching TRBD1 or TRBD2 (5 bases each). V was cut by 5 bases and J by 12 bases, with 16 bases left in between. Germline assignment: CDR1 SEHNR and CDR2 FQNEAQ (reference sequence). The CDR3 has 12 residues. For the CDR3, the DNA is TGTGCCAGCAGCCAGACCAGCATGGGGGAGTACTTC. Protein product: CASSQTSMGEYF.

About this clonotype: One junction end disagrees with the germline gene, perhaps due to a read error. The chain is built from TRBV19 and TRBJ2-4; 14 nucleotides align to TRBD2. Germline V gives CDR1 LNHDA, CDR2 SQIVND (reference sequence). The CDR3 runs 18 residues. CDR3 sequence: CASLGAGTSGSSNNIQYF. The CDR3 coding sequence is TGTGCCAGCCTAGGTGCCGGGACTAGCGGGAGTTCCAACAACATTCAGTACTTC.

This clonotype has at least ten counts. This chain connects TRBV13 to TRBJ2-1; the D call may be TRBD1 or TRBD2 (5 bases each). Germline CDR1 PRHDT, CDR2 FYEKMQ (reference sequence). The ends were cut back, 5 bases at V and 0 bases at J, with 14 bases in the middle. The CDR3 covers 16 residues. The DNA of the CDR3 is TGTGCCAGCAGCCCGGGGCACAAGAGCTCCTACAATGAGCAGTTCTTC. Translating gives CASSPGHKSSYNEQFF.

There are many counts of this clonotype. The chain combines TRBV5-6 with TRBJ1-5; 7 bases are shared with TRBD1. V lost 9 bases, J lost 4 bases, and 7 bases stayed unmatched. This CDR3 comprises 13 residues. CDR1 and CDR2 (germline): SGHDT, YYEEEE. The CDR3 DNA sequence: TGTGCCAACCTGACAGGGATGAATCAGCCCCAGCATTTT. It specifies CANLTGMNQPQHF.

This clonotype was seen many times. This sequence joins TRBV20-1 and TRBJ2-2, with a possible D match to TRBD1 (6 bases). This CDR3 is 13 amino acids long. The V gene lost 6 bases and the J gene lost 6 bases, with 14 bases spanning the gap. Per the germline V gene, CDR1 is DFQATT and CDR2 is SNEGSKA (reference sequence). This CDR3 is CSARRTAAGELFF. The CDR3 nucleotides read TGCAGTGCCAGACGGACAGCTGCCGGGGAGCTGTTTTTT.

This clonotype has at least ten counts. CDR3 sequence (DNA): TGTGCCAGCAGCCTCGCCCGTGGGAGGGCCCTTGAGCAGTTCTTC. Protein sequence: CASSLARGRALEQFF. The chain is built from TRBV3-1 and TRBJ2-1, with TRBD2 matching 7 bases. Germline V CDR1 and CDR2: LGHDT, YNNKEL (reference sequence). The CDR3 loop spans 15 amino acids. The J segment lost 9 bases and the V segment lost 4 bases, leaving 12 bases of the junction unmatched.

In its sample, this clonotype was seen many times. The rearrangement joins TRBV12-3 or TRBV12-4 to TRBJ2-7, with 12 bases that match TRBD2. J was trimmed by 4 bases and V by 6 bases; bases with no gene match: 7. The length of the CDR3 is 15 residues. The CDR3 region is CASRGGTSGQYEQYF. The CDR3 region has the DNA TGTGCCAGCAGGGGGGGGACTAGCGGGCAATACGAGCAGTACTTC.

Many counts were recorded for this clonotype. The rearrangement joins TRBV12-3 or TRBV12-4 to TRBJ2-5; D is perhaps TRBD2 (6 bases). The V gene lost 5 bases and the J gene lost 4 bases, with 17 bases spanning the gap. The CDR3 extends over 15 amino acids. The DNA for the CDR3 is TGTGCCAGCAGTAGCGGGTCCAGGTCCGCAGAGACCCAGTACTTC. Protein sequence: CASSSGSRSAETQYF.

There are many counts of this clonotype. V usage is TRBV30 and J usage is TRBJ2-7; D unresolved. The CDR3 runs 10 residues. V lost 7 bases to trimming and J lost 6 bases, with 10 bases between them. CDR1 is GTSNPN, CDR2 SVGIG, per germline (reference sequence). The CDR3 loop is CASPSREQYF. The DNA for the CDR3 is TGTGCCTCCCCCAGCCGCGAGCAGTACTTC.

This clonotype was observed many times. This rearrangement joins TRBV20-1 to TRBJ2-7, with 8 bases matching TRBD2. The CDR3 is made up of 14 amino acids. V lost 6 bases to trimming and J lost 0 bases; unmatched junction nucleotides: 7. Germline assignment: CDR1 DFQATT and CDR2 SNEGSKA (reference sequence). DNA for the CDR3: TGCAGTGCCCACCGACTAGCGCACTCCTACGAGCAGTACTTC. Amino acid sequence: CSAHRLAHSYEQYF.

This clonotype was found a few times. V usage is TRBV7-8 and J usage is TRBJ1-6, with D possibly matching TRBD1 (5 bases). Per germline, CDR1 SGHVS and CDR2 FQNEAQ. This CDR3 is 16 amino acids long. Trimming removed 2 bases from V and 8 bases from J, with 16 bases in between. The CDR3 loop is CASSLKWDVVDSPLHF. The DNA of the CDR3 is TGTGCCAGCAGCTTAAAATGGGACGTAGTTGATTCACCCCTCCACTTT.

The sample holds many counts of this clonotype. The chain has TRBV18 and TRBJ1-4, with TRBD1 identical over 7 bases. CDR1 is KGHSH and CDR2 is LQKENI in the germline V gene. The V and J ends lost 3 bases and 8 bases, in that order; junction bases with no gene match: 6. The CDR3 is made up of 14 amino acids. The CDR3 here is CASSPHRGYEKLFF. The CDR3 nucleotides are TGTGCCAGCTCACCCCACAGGGGATACGAAAAACTGTTTTTT.

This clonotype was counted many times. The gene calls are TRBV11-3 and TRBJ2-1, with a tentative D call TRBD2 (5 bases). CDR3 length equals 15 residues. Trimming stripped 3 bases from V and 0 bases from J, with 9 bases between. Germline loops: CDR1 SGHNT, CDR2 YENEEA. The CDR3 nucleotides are TGTGCCAGCAGCTTCGAAGGGAGCTCCTACAATGAGCAGTTCTTC. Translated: CASSFEGSSYNEQFF.

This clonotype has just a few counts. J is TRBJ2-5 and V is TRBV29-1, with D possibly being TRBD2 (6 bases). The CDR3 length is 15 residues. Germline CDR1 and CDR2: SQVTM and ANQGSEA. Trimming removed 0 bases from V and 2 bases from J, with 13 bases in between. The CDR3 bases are TGCAGCGTTGAAGATAGAATAGCGGCTCAAGAGACCCAGTACTTC. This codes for CSVEDRIAAQETQYF.

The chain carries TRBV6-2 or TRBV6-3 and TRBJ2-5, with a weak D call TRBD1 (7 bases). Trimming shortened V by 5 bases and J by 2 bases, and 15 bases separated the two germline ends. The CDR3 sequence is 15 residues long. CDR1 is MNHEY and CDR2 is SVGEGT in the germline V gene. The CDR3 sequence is CASSRRDRGQETQYF. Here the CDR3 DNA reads TGTGCCAGCAGTCGGCGGGACAGAGGGCAAGAGACCCAGTACTTC.

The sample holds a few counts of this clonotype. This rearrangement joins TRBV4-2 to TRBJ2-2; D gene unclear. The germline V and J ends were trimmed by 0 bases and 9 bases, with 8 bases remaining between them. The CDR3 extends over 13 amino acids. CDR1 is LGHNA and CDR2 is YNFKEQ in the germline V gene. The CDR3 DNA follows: TGTGCCAGCAGCCAAGAACGGAATAGGGAGCTGTTTTTT. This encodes CASSQERNRELFF.

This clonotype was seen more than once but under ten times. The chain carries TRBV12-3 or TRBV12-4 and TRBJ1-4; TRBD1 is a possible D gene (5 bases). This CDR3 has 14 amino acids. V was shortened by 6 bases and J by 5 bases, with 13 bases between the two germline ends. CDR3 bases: TGTGCCAGCAGACTCCGTCAGGGAAATGAAAAACTGTTTTTT. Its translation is CASRLRQGNEKLFF.